This TCR beta chain appears in the sequencing data of a study of T cell responses to AZD1222 COVID-19 vaccine. Findings of the study overall: The study sampled repertoires only after the peak T cell response. Spike-spanning, vaccine-associated CD4 TCRs were dominant at 160-218 and 743-854.

This table comes from immunoSEQ multiplex PCR, and its TCRdb copy is limited to in-frame clones, with some not included. The sample has some 150,000 clones, 90% to 95% seen once. The CDR3 is 15 residues long. Germline loops: CDR1 MNHEY, CDR2 SMNVEV (reference sequence). V lost 6 bases and J 1 base, leaving 15 bases between the germline ends. Second-dose timings of about 4 or about 12 weeks were pooled. Regarding this clone: The antigen is unknown.

The specimen was peripheral blood, collected 28 days after the second AZD1222 dose. The chain couples TRBV27 to TRBJ1-1; D perhaps matches TRBD1 (5 bases). The TCR sequence derives from an adult who received the AZD1222 COVID-19 vaccine. CDR3 sequence: CASRAAGPTNTEAFF. The CDR3 bases are TGTGCCAGCAGGGCCGCGGGACCTACGAACACTGAAGCTTTCTTT.